Below, 2 T cell receptor beta chains from the same sample are listed, as sequenced in a study of T-cell reconstitution after alpha-beta-depleted transplantation in children. Unique molecular identifiers were built into the TCRbeta library. TCRdb re-called the PCR reads through MiXCR, storing one row per CDR3 protein. The data contain 500,000 to 750,000 distinct CDR3 sequences, 25% to 30% of them singletons. The sample in question was PBMCs, obtained before TCRalphabeta/CD19-depleted stem cell transplant. All receptors come from a boy younger than two with Wiskott-Aldrich syndrome, due to receive a stem cell transplant.

The table lists this clonotype with a few counts. V gene TRBV7-2 combines with J gene TRBJ1-5; D gene uncertain. Germline-derived CDR1 and CDR2 are SGHTA and FQGNSA. V was clipped by 2 bases and J by 3 bases, with 14 bases between them. The CDR3 runs to 16 residues. CDR3 in amino acids: CASSLTVVEPNQPQHF. The CDR3 DNA sequence: TGTGCCAGCAGCTTAACCGTTGTGGAGCCCAATCAGCCCCAGCATTTT.

This clonotype was counted only a few times. V gene TRBV19 combines with J gene TRBJ2-1, with D uncertain. This CDR3 has 14 residues. Trimming left V 7 bases short and J 0 bases short, with 10 bases between. Germline V gene lookup returns CDR1 LNHDA and CDR2 SQIVND (reference sequence). The CDR3 reads CASTGPSSYNEQFF. CDR3 nucleotides: TGTGCCAGTACCGGCCCTAGCTCCTACAATGAGCAGTTCTTC.